The 22 T cell receptor beta chains listed next were all sequenced from one sample in a study of blood T cell repertoires in COVID-19. Measured with immunoSEQ multiplex PCR; TCRdb has only the in-frame clones, and not every one. The profile shows 150,000 or so clones, approximately 86% of them singletons. The sequencing input was peripheral blood. Receptors originate from a man aged 55-75 years with COVID-19, enrolled during active disease.

The gene calls are TRBV28 and TRBJ1-5, with no clear D. Trimming removed 5 bases from V and 9 bases from J, with 11 bases in between. This CDR3 region has 12 residues. The germline gives CDR1 MDHEN, CDR2 SYDVKM. The DNA of the CDR3 is TGTGCCAGCAGTACTGTGGGCGCGCCCCAGCATTTT. This encodes CASSTVGAPQHF.

The chain carries TRBV6-5 and TRBJ2-3, with D perhaps matching TRBD1 (6 bases). V was cut by 2 bases and J by 0 bases, with 12 bases left in between. The CDR3 totals 16 residues. Germline V gene sequence: CDR1 MNHEY, CDR2 SVGAGI. CDR3 bases: TGTGCCAGCAGTTACGACAGGCCTTCTAGCACAGATACGCAGTATTTT. Translated: CASSYDRPSSTDTQYF.

This clone was counted only a few times. The V and J genes are TRBV4-2 and TRBJ1-3; D gene uncertain. V was clipped by 0 bases and J by 2 bases, with 8 bases between them. CDR1 is LGHNA and CDR2 is YNFKEQ in the germline V gene. This CDR3 has 15 amino acids. Here the CDR3 reads CASSQDRGTGNTIYF. Here the CDR3 DNA reads TGTGCCAGCAGCCAAGACCGAGGGACTGGAAACACCATATATTTT.

The V call is TRBV7-6, the J call TRBJ1-1, with D possibly TRBD1 on 5 matching bases. The V end was cut by 4 bases, the J end by 1 base, with 13 bases between. Germline V gives CDR1 SGHVS, CDR2 FNYEAQ. This CDR3 spans 15 amino acids. CDR3 DNA: TGTGCCAGCAGCTCTCAACAGGCGACGAACACTGAAGCTTTCTTT. Translation: CASSSQQATNTEAFF.

This chain uses TRBV7-9 with TRBJ2-3; tentative D call: TRBD1 (6 bases). This CDR3 has 16 residues. Looked up from germline, CDR1 is SEHNR and CDR2 is FQNEAQ (reference sequence). Trimming took off 5 bases at V and 2 bases at J, with 17 bases between the two ends. The CDR3 region has the DNA TGTGCCAGCAGCATTGAAACGGGACACTACACAGATACGCAGTATTTT. The encoded protein is CASSIETGHYTDTQYF.

This sequence joins TRBV7-2 and TRBJ2-5; D remains ambiguous. The germline gives CDR1 SGHTA, CDR2 FQGNSA. V lost 0 bases and J lost 5, with 7 bases in between. This CDR3 has 13 amino acids. CDR3 sequence: CASSLAHFETQYF. CDR3 in DNA: TGTGCCAGCAGCTTAGCGCACTTTGAGACCCAGTACTTC. The full variable domain, in which reference TRBV7-2 and TRBJ2-5 provide the parts outside the CDR3, is GAGVSQSPSNKVTEKGKDVELRCDPISGHTALYWYRQSLGQGLEFLIYFQGNSAPDKSGLPSDRFSAERTGGSVSTLTIQRTQQEDSAVYLCASSLAHFETQYFGPGTRLLVL.

The chain is built from TRBV7-9 and TRBJ1-1; 8 bases agree with TRBD1. The V gene's germline CDR1 is SEHNR and CDR2 FQNEAQ (reference sequence). The CDR3 has 13 residues. V was pared by 8 bases and J by 4 bases, with 6 bases of the junction left unmatched. CDR3 region: CASGGQGGTEAFF. The CDR3 DNA is TGTGCCAGCGGTGGACAGGGCGGCACTGAAGCTTTCTTT.

The rearrangement links TRBV7-8 to TRBJ2-5; no clear D gene. V was pared by 1 base and J by 5 bases, with 5 bases between. Germline V gene data show CDR1 as SGHVS and CDR2 as FQNEAQ. This CDR3 contains 12 residues. The CDR3 protein is CASSLGPETQYF. In DNA form, the CDR3 reads TGTGCCAGCAGCTTAGGTCCTGAGACCCAGTACTTC.

This clone was seen once. The chain links TRBV5-6 to TRBJ1-3; TRBD1 is a possible D gene (6 bases). The CDR3 is made up of 15 amino acids. Per the germline V gene, CDR1 is SGHDT and CDR2 is YYEEEE. V was clipped by 1 base and J by 6 bases, with 14 bases between them. DNA for the CDR3: TGTGCCAGCAGCTTGTTTTCGACAGGCCAAAACACCATATATTTT. Protein: CASSLFSTGQNTIYF.

The chain links TRBV5-1 to TRBJ1-5; TRBD1 is a possible D gene (5 bases). The ends were cut back, 3 bases at V and 0 bases at J, with 10 bases in the middle. Germline CDR1 and CDR2: SGHRS and YFSETQ. The CDR3 is made up of 15 amino acids. DNA of the CDR3: TGCGCCAGCAGCTCGGAAGGGGATAGCAATCAGCCCCAGCATTTT. Its protein product is CASSSEGDSNQPQHF.

The gene calls are TRBV7-8 and TRBJ2-1; 11 positions match TRBD2. Germline CDR1 SGHVS, CDR2 FQNEAQ. J was trimmed by 5 bases and V by 6 bases; bases with no gene match: 9. CDR3 length: 16 amino acids. Here the CDR3 DNA reads TGTGCCAGCAGAACCACTAGCGGGAGCTACCACAATGAGCAGTTCTTC. Its translation: CASRTTSGSYHNEQFF.

In nucleotides, the CDR3 is TGTGCCAGCAGTCTGACAGAAACTGGGGCCCAGCATTTT. Its translation: CASSLTETGAQHF. The chain uses TRBV28 and TRBJ1-5; the D gene is possibly TRBD1 (5 bases). Germline CDR1 MDHEN, CDR2 SYDVKM. CDR3 length: 13 amino acids. Trimming shortened V by 5 bases and J by 11 bases, and 16 bases separated the two germline ends. The variable domain in full, completed from reference TRBV28 and TRBJ1-5, reads DVKVTQSSRYLVKRTGEKVFLECVQDMDHENMFWYRQDPGLGLRLIYFSYDVKMKEKGDIPEGYSVSREKKERFSLILESASTNQTSMYLCASSLTETGAQHFGDGTRLSIL.

The V and J genes are TRBV15 and TRBJ2-3; TRBD2 might be the D (7 bases). The germline V and J ends were trimmed by 4 bases and 2 bases, with 16 bases remaining between them. The CDR3 runs 16 residues. Per germline, CDR1 LNHNV and CDR2 YYDKDF (reference sequence). As DNA, the CDR3 is TGTGCCACCAGCACGGGGGGCGGCTTTTCCACAGATACGCAGTATTTT. It encodes CATSTGGGFSTDTQYF.

This chain uses TRBV28 with TRBJ1-2; tentatively, D is TRBD1 (6 bases). Per germline, CDR1 MDHEN and CDR2 SYDVKM. Trimming cost V 6 bases and J 1 base, with 21 bases left between them. This CDR3 spans 17 amino acids. In nucleotides, the CDR3 is TGTGCCAGCAGACGCAAGGACAGAATTGGCTTTAACTATGGCTACACCTTC. Protein: CASRRKDRIGFNYGYTF.

The J gene is TRBJ1-2, the V gene TRBV25-1; D uncertain. Trimming cost V 6 bases and J 4 bases, with 12 bases left between them. Germline-derived CDR1 and CDR2 are MGHDK and SYGVNS. The CDR3 loop spans 13 amino acids. The CDR3 here is CASSGLGIYGYTF. The CDR3 DNA is TGTGCCAGCAGCGGACTGGGAATCTATGGCTACACCTTC.

The gene calls are TRBV28 and TRBJ1-2; D may be TRBD1 (6 bases). The CDR3 is 14 amino acids. Trimming took 5 bases from V and 5 from J, leaving 15 bases between them. CDR1 and CDR2 (germline): MDHEN, SYDVKM. For the CDR3, the DNA is TGTGCCAGCAGTCCAGGGGACCGACTTTATGGCTACACCTTC. This translates into CASSPGDRLYGYTF.

This clone was recorded a few times. This sequence joins TRBV6-2 or TRBV6-3 and TRBJ2-3; D is perhaps TRBD2 (6 bases). There are 16 residues in the CDR3. The germline V and J ends were trimmed by 2 bases and 2 bases, with 14 bases remaining between them. Germline assignment: CDR1 MNHEY and CDR2 SVGEGT. This chain's CDR3 is CASSYEAGTATDTQYF. The CDR3 nucleotides are TGTGCCAGCAGTTACGAGGCCGGGACTGCCACAGATACGCAGTATTTT.

The V and J genes are TRBV19 and TRBJ1-4; D perhaps matches TRBD1 (5 bases). Trimming took 3 bases from V and 5 from J, leaving 13 bases between them. This CDR3 is built from 15 residues. Germline V CDR1 and CDR2: LNHDA, SQIVND (reference sequence). CDR3 protein: CASSMGPGPNEKLFF. The DNA for the CDR3 is TGTGCCAGTAGTATGGGGCCAGGACCCAATGAAAAACTGTTTTTT. Full variable domain (rest looked up from reference TRBV19 and TRBJ1-4): DGGITQSPKYLFRKEGQNVTLSCEQNLNHDAMYWYRQDPGQGLRLIYYSQIVNDFQKGDIAEGYSVSREKKESFPLTVTSAQKNPTAFYLCASSMGPGPNEKLFFGSGTQLSVL.

This clone was observed a handful of times. The V and J genes are TRBV28 and TRBJ1-6; D is ambiguous. Germline V gives CDR1 MDHEN, CDR2 SYDVKM. This CDR3 comprises 12 residues. Deletions cut 9 bases from V and 13 bases from J, with 16 bases between. This chain's CDR3 is CASTMGLSPLHF. CDR3 in DNA: TGTGCCAGTACTATGGGTCTCTCTCCCCTCCACTTT.

This clone was seen a single time. Germline and junction disagree at one end, which may indicate a read error. The chain combines TRBV6-5 with TRBJ2-1; D uncertain. Germline values: CDR1 MNHEY, CDR2 SVGAGI. CDR3 length: 14 residues. CDR3 in amino acids: CASSDSIAGNEQFF. The CDR3 DNA sequence: TGTGCCAGCAGTGACTCAATAGCCGGCAATGAGCAGTTCTTC.

In its sample, this clone was seen a few times. The chain links TRBV6-6 to TRBJ2-2; D not certain. Germline V gene lookup returns CDR1 MNHNY and CDR2 SVGAGI (reference sequence). V dropped 8 bases and J dropped 0 bases, with 13 bases sitting between them. The CDR3 length is 15 residues. The CDR3: CASSQTDSNTGELFF. Here the CDR3 DNA reads TGTGCCAGCTCACAAACAGATTCGAACACCGGGGAGCTGTTTTTT.

The rearrangement links TRBV6-5 to TRBJ1-2; unclear D gene. V lost 3 bases and J lost 3, with 8 bases in between. CDR3 length: 13 residues. The germline CDR1 and CDR2 sequences are MNHEY and SVGAGI. CDR3 nucleotides: TGTGCCAGCAGTTATACGCGGCACTATGGCTACACCTTC. The encoded protein is CASSYTRHYGYTF.